These 12 T cell receptor beta chains were sequenced from one sample in a study of OX40 agonist ivuxolimab in advanced cancers. Generated by immunoSEQ multiplex PCR, the TCRdb table keeps only in-frame clones and is missing some. The table records 65,000 to 70,000 clones, approximately 90% of them present only once. Sequencing was performed on CD4+ or CD8+ T cells sorted from blood, taken in a trial of the OX40 agonist ivuxolimab. Every receptor here comes from an adult with an advanced solid tumor such as melanoma, head and neck, liver or kidney cancer.

This clone was picked up one time. The chain carries TRBV7-9 and TRBJ2-5; 11 bases line up with TRBD1. Germline CDR1 SEHNR, CDR2 FQNEAQ (reference sequence). The CDR3 sequence is 15 residues long. V was pared by 4 bases and J by 5 bases, with 6 bases of the junction left unmatched. CDR3 sequence reads: CASSSWTGGAETQYF. CDR3 bases: TGTGCCAGCAGCTCATGGACAGGGGGCGCGGAGACCCAGTACTTC.

This clone was counted once. The rearrangement joins TRBV7-9 to TRBJ1-1; TRBD1 might be the D (6 bases). V was trimmed by 3 bases and J by 4 bases, leaving 15 bases between them. Germline lookup yields CDR1 SEHNR and CDR2 FQNEAQ (reference sequence). The CDR3 length is 15 residues. The CDR3 bases are TGTGCCAGCAGCTTTTATGTGGGGGCGATCACTGAAGCTTTCTTT. As protein: CASSFYVGAITEAFF.

This clone was recorded once. The rearrangement uses TRBV9 and TRBJ2-1, with TRBD1 as a possible D gene (6 bases). Germline CDR1 and CDR2: SGDLS and YYNGEE. The CDR3 sequence is 15 residues long. V shed 2 bases and J shed 2 bases, with 11 bases lying between them. CDR3 sequence reads: CASSVGTSAYNEQFF. The CDR3 DNA reads as TGTGCCAGCAGCGTCGGGACATCGGCCTACAATGAGCAGTTCTTC.

This clone was seen only once. The chain recombines TRBV7-9 with TRBJ2-3, with D possibly matching TRBD1 (5 bases). Per the germline V gene, CDR1 is SEHNR and CDR2 is FQNEAQ (reference sequence). Trimming removed 5 bases at V and 0 bases at J, with 15 bases between. This CDR3 contains 16 residues. The CDR3 bases are TGTGCCAGCAGCCCTCTGAAGGGGATCAGCACAGATACGCAGTATTTT. Translated: CASSPLKGISTDTQYF.

The chain is built from TRBV5-8 and TRBJ2-5; no definite D call. The germline V gene has CDR1 SGHTS and CDR2 YDEGEE. The CDR3 consists of 11 residues. Trimming took off 4 bases at V and 7 bases at J, with 8 bases between the two ends. CDR3 protein: CASSPPGTQYF. The CDR3 nucleotides are TGTGCCAGCAGCCCCCCTGGGACCCAGTACTTC. Supplemented by reference TRBV5-8 and TRBJ2-5, the full variable domain reads EAGVTQSPTHLIKTRGQQATLRCSPISGHTSVYWYQQALGLGLQFLLWYDEGEERNRGNFPPRFSGRQFPNYSSELNVNALELEDSALYLCASSPPGTQYFGPGTRLLVL.

The chain links TRBV9 to TRBJ1-1, with D perhaps TRBD1 (6 bases). CDR1 SGDLS and CDR2 YYNGEE come from the germline V gene. The CDR3 has 15 residues. V was shortened by 4 bases and J by 0 bases, with 13 bases between the two germline ends. CDR3 nucleotide sequence: TGTGCCAGCAGCAAAACGGACAGCTTGAACACTGAAGCTTTCTTT. Translating it yields CASSKTDSLNTEAFF.

In DNA, the CDR3 is TGCAGCGTTGAAGATGCCGCGGGAATCTCCTACAATGAGCAGTTCTTC. Protein product: CSVEDAAGISYNEQFF. This chain connects TRBV29-1 to TRBJ2-1, with TRBD2 as a possible D gene (6 bases). CDR3 length: 16 amino acids. CDR1 is SQVTM and CDR2 is ANQGSEA in the germline V gene. With 0 bases removed from V and 0 bases from J, the gap between germline ends came to 12 bases.

The rearrangement joins TRBV7-9 to TRBJ1-2, with 8 bases that match TRBD1. CDR3 length equals 16 residues. J gave up 4 bases and V 1 base, and 8 bases lay outside the gene matches. From germline, CDR1 is SEHNR and CDR2 FQNEAQ (reference sequence). The CDR3 bases are TGTGCCAGCAGCTTAGAGACAGGGGCCGAGTTCTATGGCTACACCTTC. Translated, it gives CASSLETGAEFYGYTF.

The J gene is TRBJ1-1, the V gene TRBV7-9, with D unclear. This CDR3 is 13 amino acids long. V shed 1 base and J shed 1 base, with 4 bases lying between them. Germline loops: CDR1 SEHNR, CDR2 FQNEAQ (reference sequence). The CDR3 protein is CASSLGSNTEAFF. The CDR3 DNA reads as TGTGCCAGCAGCTTAGGTTCGAACACTGAAGCTTTCTTT.

This chain uses TRBV15 with TRBJ2-3; D gene unclear. V lost 0 bases to trimming and J lost 6 bases, with 13 bases between them. The CDR3 length is 15 residues. Germline V gene sequence: CDR1 LNHNV, CDR2 YYDKDF (reference sequence). The CDR3 reads CATSRDAGTGDTQYF. The DNA for the CDR3 is TGTGCCACCAGCAGAGATGCAGGAACTGGGGATACGCAGTATTTT.

The chain combines TRBV5-4 with TRBJ2-7, with D unresolved. The CDR3 is 11 residues long. Trimming pared 0 bases from V and 4 bases from J, leaving 2 bases between. CDR1 and CDR2 (germline): SGHNT, YYREEE (reference sequence). CDR3 sequence (DNA): TGTGCCAGCAGCTTGGAATACGAGCAGTACTTC. Protein: CASSLEYEQYF.

V is TRBV5-4 and J is TRBJ2-7; D is possibly TRBD2 (6 bases). The ends were cut back, 2 bases at V and 3 bases at J, with 9 bases in the middle. The germline V gene encodes CDR1 SGHNT and CDR2 YYREEE (reference sequence). This CDR3 is 13 amino acids long. This CDR3 is CASSLGGFYEQYF. The DNA for the CDR3 is TGTGCCAGCAGCTTAGGAGGGTTCTACGAGCAGTACTTC.